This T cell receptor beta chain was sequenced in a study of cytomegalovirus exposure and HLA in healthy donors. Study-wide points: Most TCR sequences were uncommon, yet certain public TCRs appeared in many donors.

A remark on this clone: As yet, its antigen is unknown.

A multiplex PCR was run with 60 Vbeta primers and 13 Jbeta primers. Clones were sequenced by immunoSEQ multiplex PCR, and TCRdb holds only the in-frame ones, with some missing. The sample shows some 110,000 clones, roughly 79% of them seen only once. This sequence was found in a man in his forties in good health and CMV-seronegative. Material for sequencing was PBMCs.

CDR3: CASSLTRQGAYSEAFF. CDR3 DNA sequence: TGTGCCAGCAGCTTAACCCGGCAGGGGGCCTACTCTGAAGCTTTCTTT. The chain recombines TRBV7-8 with TRBJ1-1; 8 bases map to TRBD1. The germline gives CDR1 SGHVS, CDR2 FQNEAQ. The CDR3 contains 16 residues. After removal of 2 bases from V and 6 bases from J, the junction contained 11 bases not matched to a gene.